This TCR beta chain was obtained from a study of OX40 agonist ivuxolimab in advanced cancers. The wider study: There were three patients with partial responses, one having hepatocellular carcinoma and two cutaneous melanoma.

Assay used: immunoSEQ multiplex PCR; TCRdb lists only in-frame clones, some missing. The data contain about 98,000 clones, roughly nine tenths of them singletons. Trimming took 7 bases from V and 0 from J, leaving 6 bases between them. The germline V gene encodes CDR1 LNHDA and CDR2 SQIVND (reference sequence). This CDR3 contains 13 residues. Notes on the study in general: Low levels of normalized T-cell clonal expansion also appeared in some nonresponders. The antigens recognized by the expanded peripheral T cells, that is their antigen specificity, were not determined.

No patient had autoimmune disease or received systemic immunosuppression. About this clone itself: The antigen is undetermined.

Sample: CD4+ or CD8+ T cells sorted from blood, taken in a trial of the OX40 agonist ivuxolimab. This sequence was found in an adult with an advanced solid tumor such as melanoma, head and neck, liver or kidney cancer. This rearrangement joins TRBV19 to TRBJ2-2; D remains ambiguous. The CDR3 region is CASNPTNTGELFF. CDR3 bases: TGTGCCAGTAATCCGACGAACACCGGGGAGCTGTTTTTT.